This T cell receptor beta chain was recorded in a study of molecular identifiers for immune sequencing clone quantification. TCRdb recomputed calls from the PCR reads with MiXCR, one row per CDR3 protein. The table shows under 650,000 distinct CDR3 sequences, with about 20% occurring only once. Germline CDR1 LNHDA, CDR2 SQIVND (reference sequence). This CDR3 has 14 residues. Trimming shortened V by 1 base and J by 12 bases, and 16 bases separated the two germline ends. The receptor's source is a human donor in good health. Some libraries in this study had Jurkat cell RNA spiked in. J is TRBJ2-1 and V is TRBV19; no firm D call. The source material was naive CD8+ T cells from blood, with Jurkat cell RNA spiked in. Regarding subset: FACS-sorted CD8+CD4-CCR7+CD45RA+ naive T cells. The CDR3 bases are TGTGCCAGTAGTATAGGCCCCTTTTCGGATGGGCAGTTCTTC. It encodes CASSIGPFSDGQFF.